These T cell receptor beta chains were read from a single sample in a study of graft-versus-host responses after intestinal transplantation. Generated by immunoSEQ multiplex PCR, the TCRdb table keeps only in-frame clones and is missing some. Of 80,000 to 100,000 clones listed, 90% are singletons. No antigen has been identified for these receptors. Source: unstimulated CD4+ T cells sorted from spleen or lymph node cells, taken before intestinal transplant. These receptors were taken from a human donor who received an intestinal transplant. Both conserved end residues are part of each CDR3. The order of the fields is clone size, J gene, V gene, D gene, CDR3 protein, CDR3 DNA. The D gene is left open where the match is weak. A clone size is listed for some rows: how often the clone was seen (once, few, many), or a class if it is expanded.

size: few
J: TRBJ2-3
V: TRBV11-1
D: -
CDR3: CASSSPTGITDTQYF
DNA: TGTGCCAGCAGCTCCCCCACAGGAATCACAGATACGCAGTATTTT

size: -
J: TRBJ2-7
V: TRBV5-1
D: TRBD2
CDR3: CASSVSGGAFSEQYF
DNA: TGCGCCAGCAGCGTTAGCGGGGGGGCCTTTAGCGAGCAGTACTTC

size: -
J: TRBJ2-5
V: TRBV5-1
D: TRBD2
CDR3: CASSFSGGYQETQYF
DNA: TGCGCCAGCAGCTTTAGCGGGGGCTACCAAGAGACCCAGTACTTC

size: -
J: TRBJ1-1
V: TRBV18
D: -
CDR3: CASSPGQNTEAFF
DNA: TGTGCCAGCTCACCGGGGCAAAACACTGAAGCTTTCTTT

size: -
J: TRBJ2-5
V: TRBV6-6
D: -
CDR3: CASSYPTSLKETQYF
DNA: TGTGCCAGCAGTTACCCCACTAGCCTTAAAGAGACCCAGTACTTC

size: -
J: TRBJ2-5
V: TRBV27
D: TRBD1
CDR3: CASRQTGGQETQYF
DNA: TGTGCCAGCAGGCAGACAGGGGGCCAAGAGACCCAGTACTTC

size: -
J: TRBJ1-6
V: TRBV29-1
D: -
CDR3: CSVGGLGSPLHF
DNA: TGCAGCGTGGGAGGTTTAGGGTCACCCCTCCACTTT

size: -
J: TRBJ1-1
V: TRBV27
D: -
CDR3: CASSLRGNTEAFF
DNA: TGTGCCAGCAGTTTAAGGGGGAACACTGAAGCTTTCTTT

size: -
J: TRBJ2-7
V: TRBV5-8
D: TRBD2
CDR3: CASTRLVGTSGGLDEQYF
DNA: TGTGCCAGCACCCGTCTGGTTGGGACTAGCGGGGGTTTGGACGAGCAGTACTTC

size: -
J: TRBJ2-2
V: TRBV6-5
D: -
CDR3: CASRRYANTGELFF
DNA: TGTGCCAGCAGGCGGTACGCGAACACCGGGGAGCTGTTTTTT

size: -
J: TRBJ2-3
V: TRBV10-3
D: TRBD2
CDR3: CAIKEASGGTDTQYF
DNA: TGTGCCATCAAAGAAGCTAGCGGGGGCACAGATACGCAGTATTTT

size: -
J: TRBJ2-2
V: TRBV14
D: -
CDR3: CASSLGFPGELFF
DNA: TGTGCCAGCAGCCTGGGCTTTCCCGGGGAGCTGTTTTTT